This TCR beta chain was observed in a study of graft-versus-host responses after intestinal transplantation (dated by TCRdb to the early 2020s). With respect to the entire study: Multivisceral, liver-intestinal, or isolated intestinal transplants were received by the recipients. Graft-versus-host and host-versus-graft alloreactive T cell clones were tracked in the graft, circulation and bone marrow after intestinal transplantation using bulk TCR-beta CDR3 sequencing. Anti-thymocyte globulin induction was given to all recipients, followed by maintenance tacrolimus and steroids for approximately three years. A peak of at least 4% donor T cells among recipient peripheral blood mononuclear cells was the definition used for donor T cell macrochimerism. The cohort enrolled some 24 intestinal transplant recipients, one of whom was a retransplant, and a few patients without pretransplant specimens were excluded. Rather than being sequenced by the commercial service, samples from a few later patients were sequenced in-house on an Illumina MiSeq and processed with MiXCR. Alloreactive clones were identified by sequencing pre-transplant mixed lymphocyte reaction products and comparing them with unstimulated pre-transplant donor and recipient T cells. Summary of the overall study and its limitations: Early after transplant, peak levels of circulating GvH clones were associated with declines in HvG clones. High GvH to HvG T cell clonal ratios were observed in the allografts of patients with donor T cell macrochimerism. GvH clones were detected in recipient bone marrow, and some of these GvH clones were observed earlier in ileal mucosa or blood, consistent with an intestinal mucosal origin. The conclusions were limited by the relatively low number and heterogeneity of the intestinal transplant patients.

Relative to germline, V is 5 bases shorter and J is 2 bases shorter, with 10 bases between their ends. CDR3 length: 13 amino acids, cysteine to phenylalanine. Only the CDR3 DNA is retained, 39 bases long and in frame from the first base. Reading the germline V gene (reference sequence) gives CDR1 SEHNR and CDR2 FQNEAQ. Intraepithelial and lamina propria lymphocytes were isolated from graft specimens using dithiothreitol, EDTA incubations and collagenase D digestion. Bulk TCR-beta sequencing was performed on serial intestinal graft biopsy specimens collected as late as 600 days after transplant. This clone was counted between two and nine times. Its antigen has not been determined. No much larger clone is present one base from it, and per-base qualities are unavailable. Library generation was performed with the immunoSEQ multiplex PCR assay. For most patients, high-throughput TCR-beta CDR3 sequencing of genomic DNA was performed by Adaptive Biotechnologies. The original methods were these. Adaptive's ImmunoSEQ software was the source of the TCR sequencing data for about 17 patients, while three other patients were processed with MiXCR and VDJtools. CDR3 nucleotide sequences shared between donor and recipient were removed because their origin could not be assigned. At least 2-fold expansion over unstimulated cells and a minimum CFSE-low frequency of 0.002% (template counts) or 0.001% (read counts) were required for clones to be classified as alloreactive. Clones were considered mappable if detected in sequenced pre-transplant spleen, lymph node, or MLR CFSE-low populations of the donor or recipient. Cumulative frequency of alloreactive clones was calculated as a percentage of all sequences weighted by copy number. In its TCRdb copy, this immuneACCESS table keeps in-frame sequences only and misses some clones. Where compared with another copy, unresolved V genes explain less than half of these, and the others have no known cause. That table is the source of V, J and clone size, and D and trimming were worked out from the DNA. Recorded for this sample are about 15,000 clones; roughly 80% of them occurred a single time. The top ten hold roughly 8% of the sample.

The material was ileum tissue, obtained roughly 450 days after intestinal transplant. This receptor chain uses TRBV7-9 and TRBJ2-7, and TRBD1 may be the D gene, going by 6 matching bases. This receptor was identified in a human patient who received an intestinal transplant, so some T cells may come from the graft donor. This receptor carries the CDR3 CASSIRDTYEQYF. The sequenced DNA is TGTGCCAGCAGCATACGGGACACCTACGAGCAGTACTTC.